One sample yielded the 15 T cell receptor beta chains listed below, sequenced in a study of T cells in Graves' hyperthyroidism and ophthalmopathy. RNA transcripts yielded amplified TCR beta CDR3 regions. In the first-round RT-PCR of the TCR CDR3, the HTBI primer set was used. TCRdb processed the multiplex PCR reads anew with MiXCR; each CDR3 protein has one entry. The repertoire holds about 640,000 distinct CDR3 sequences, with around 20% as singletons. The material sequenced was blood. The receptors stem from a man younger than 40 with Graves' ophthalmopathy.

This clonotype was observed at least ten times. V gene TRBV11-2 combines with J gene TRBJ1-1; no reliable D call. Per germline, CDR1 SGHAT and CDR2 FQNNGV. The CDR3 extends over 15 amino acids. Trimming took 5 bases from V and 5 from J, leaving 18 bases between them. CDR3 residues: CASSLPGGIGTEAFF. CDR3 nucleotide sequence: TGTGCCAGCAGCCTCCCTGGTGGGATTGGGACTGAAGCTTTCTTT.

There are a few counts of this clonotype. This rearrangement joins TRBV5-1 to TRBJ1-4, with TRBD1 matching over 11 bases. Germline CDR1 reads SGHRS; CDR2 reads YFSETQ. The J segment lost 7 bases and the V segment lost 4 bases, leaving 9 bases of the junction unmatched. The CDR3 totals 16 residues. CDR3 sequence reads: CASSERGDRGSEKLFF. The CDR3 bases are TGCGCCAGCAGCGAAAGAGGGGACAGGGGGAGTGAAAAACTGTTTTTT.

The chain has TRBV7-8 and TRBJ2-3; 7 positions match TRBD2. The CDR3 is 14 residues long. J gave up 1 base and V 4 bases, and 2 bases lay outside the gene matches. CDR1 and CDR2 from the germline V gene are SGHVS and FQNEAQ. The CDR3 region is CASSWDYGTDTQYF. In DNA, the CDR3 is TGTGCCAGCAGCTGGGACTACGGCACAGATACGCAGTATTTT.

The V gene is TRBV5-4, the J gene TRBJ1-2, with TRBD1 as a possible D gene (5 bases). V was clipped by 2 bases and J by 6 bases, with 11 bases between them. The CDR3 has 13 amino acids. The germline CDR1 and CDR2 sequences are SGHNT and YYREEE (reference sequence). The CDR3 DNA sequence: TGTGCCAGCAGCTTTTATTCAGGGAATGGCTACACCTTC. It translates to CASSFYSGNGYTF.

The chain carries TRBV6-2 or TRBV6-3 and TRBJ2-7, with D possibly TRBD2 on 5 matching bases. CDR1 is MNHEY and CDR2 is SVGEGT in the germline V gene. Deletions cut 4 bases from V and 8 bases from J, with 12 bases between. CDR3 length: 12 residues. Here the CDR3 DNA reads TGTGCCAGCAGTTTCTCGGACGGGAAGCAGTACTTC. It yields the protein CASSFSDGKQYF.

The genes are TRBV5-1 and TRBJ1-3; D gene ambiguous. The CDR3 has 16 amino acids. Trimming took 4 bases from V and 0 from J, leaving 14 bases between them. The V gene's germline CDR1 is SGHRS and CDR2 YFSETQ. In DNA, the CDR3 is TGCGCCAGCAGCCTATCACAGATATCCTCTGGAAACACCATATATTTT. Translated, it gives CASSLSQISSGNTIYF.

The genes are TRBV7-9 and TRBJ2-3, with 7 bases aligning to TRBD2. The ends lost 5 bases at V and 0 bases at J; junction bases unmatched: 8. CDR1 is SEHNR and CDR2 is FQNEAQ in the germline V gene (reference sequence). CDR3 size: 16 residues. The CDR3 DNA sequence: TGTGCCAGCAGCCTACCTAGCGGATCTAGCACAGATACGCAGTATTTT. Its protein is CASSLPSGSSTDTQYF.

This sequence joins TRBV27 and TRBJ2-3, with 9 bases fitting TRBD2. The ends lost 7 bases at V and 6 bases at J; junction bases unmatched: 8. Germline V gene data show CDR1 as MNHEY and CDR2 as SMNVEV (reference sequence). The CDR3 sequence is 14 residues long. The CDR3 is CASKWLAGKDTQYF. The CDR3 DNA reads TGTGCCAGCAAGTGGCTAGCGGGAAAGGATACGCAGTATTTT.

This clonotype was detected ten times or more. V and J are TRBV5-1 and TRBJ2-3, with 7 bases aligning to TRBD2. V gave up 5 bases and J gave up 3 bases; unmatched junction bases: 6. Germline loops: CDR1 SGHRS, CDR2 YFSETQ. The CDR3 has 14 amino acids. The CDR3 nucleotides are TGCGCCAGCAGTCAGCTAGCGGCTACAGATACGCAGTATTTT. This encodes CASSQLAATDTQYF.

V usage is TRBV28 and J usage is TRBJ2-7, with 9 bases lining up with TRBD1. With 6 bases clipped from V and 1 base from J, the junction kept 7 bases outside the gene matches. Germline assignment: CDR1 MDHEN and CDR2 SYDVKM. The CDR3 length is 15 residues. The CDR3 coding sequence is TGTGCCAGCAGATTCGACAGGGGGTTATCCTACGAGCAGTACTTC. Its translation is CASRFDRGLSYEQYF.

This clonotype has more than one count but fewer than ten. The chain employs TRBV20-1 and TRBJ2-2; 7 bases fit TRBD2. V gave up 5 bases and J gave up 11 bases; unmatched junction bases: 23. This CDR3 has 17 residues. In germline, CDR1 is DFQATT, CDR2 SNEGSKA (reference sequence). The CDR3 sequence is CSARMGGNSGVGRELFF. The CDR3 DNA sequence: TGCAGTGCTCGGATGGGGGGGAATTCGGGGGTTGGCCGAGAGCTGTTTTTT.

This clonotype was observed at least ten times. The CDR3 DNA reads as TGTGCCAGCAGTTACAGGACAGGGGGATTCTACGAGCAGTACTTC. This translates into CASSYRTGGFYEQYF. The V call is TRBV6-2 or TRBV6-3, the J call TRBJ2-7, with 10 bases identical to TRBD1. The CDR3 length is 15 residues. V dropped 2 bases and J dropped 3; count of bases not matched to a gene: 4. CDR1 MNHEY and CDR2 SVGEGT come from the germline V gene.

The chain employs TRBV9 and TRBJ2-7; 7 bases fit TRBD2. The CDR3 runs 15 residues. Trimming at V came to 0 bases and at J to 4 bases, leaving 7 bases not matched to a gene. The V gene's germline CDR1 is SGDLS and CDR2 YYNGEE. CDR3 sequence: CASSVESGTVYEQYF. The CDR3 nucleotides are TGTGCCAGCAGCGTAGAAAGCGGGACTGTGTACGAGCAGTACTTC.

This clonotype has a handful of counts. The chain employs TRBV9 and TRBJ2-7; 7 bases match TRBD2. Trimming at V came to 0 bases and at J to 6 bases, leaving 3 bases not matched to a gene. The germline CDR1 and CDR2 sequences are SGDLS and YYNGEE. The CDR3 length is 13 residues. For the CDR3, the DNA is TGTGCCAGCAGCGTAGCGGGAGGTGGCGAGCAGTACTTC. This codes for CASSVAGGGEQYF.

This clonotype was detected only a few times. The chain recombines TRBV20-1 with TRBJ2-7; 9 nucleotides line up with TRBD2. V shed 4 bases, J shed 7 bases, and the junction held 17 bases outside the gene matches. This CDR3 region has 16 residues. In germline, CDR1 is DFQATT, CDR2 SNEGSKA (reference sequence). The CDR3 protein is CSATHRGLAGSNEQYF. In DNA, the CDR3 is TGCAGTGCTACCCACCGAGGGCTAGCGGGGAGCAATGAGCAGTACTTC.